These 26 T cell receptor beta chains were all obtained from the same sample, sequenced in a study of blood T cells in healthy people across ages. The use of a sample-barcoded 5' primer and a J-beta primer mix characterized a second PCR of 7 to 11 cycles. MiXCR was run by TCRdb on the 5' RACE reads, yielding one entry per CDR3 protein. The profile shows 650,000 to 1,000,000 distinct CDR3 sequences, around 45% of them singletons. The sample taken for sequencing was blood. These TCRs come from a man older than 75 in good health.

For this clonotype: With a much larger clone just one base away, this may be a read error. The V gene is TRBV20-1, the J gene TRBJ2-1; 7 bases agree with TRBD2. The closer fit of TRBJ2-7 to the DNA end suggests the J call may be wrong. Germline V CDR1 and CDR2: DFQATT, SNEGSKA (reference sequence). This CDR3 has 14 residues. The CDR3 DNA reads as TGCAGTGCTAGGCGGTCGAGCGGGGTGGATGAGCAGTACTTC. The encoded protein is CSARRSSGVDEQYF.

The chain links TRBV19 to TRBJ2-4, with D perhaps matching TRBD2 (5 bases). The better agreement between TRBJ2-7 and the DNA end casts doubt on the J call. This CDR3 has 14 amino acids. CDR1 is LNHDA and CDR2 is SQIVND in the germline V gene (reference sequence). The CDR3 protein is CASSPKPGSYEQYF. DNA of the CDR3: TGTGCCAGTAGCCCCAAACCGGGATCCTACGAGCAGTACTTC.

This chain uses TRBV20-1 with TRBJ2-5, with D perhaps being TRBD1 or TRBD2 (5 bases each). The ends were cut back, 5 bases at V and 2 bases at J, with 18 bases in the middle. Germline V gene sequence: CDR1 DFQATT, CDR2 SNEGSKA (reference sequence). The CDR3 consists of 15 residues. The CDR3 sequence: CSAPFPRGRQETQYF. The CDR3 nucleotides read TGCAGTGCTCCCTTCCCTCGGGGCCGACAAGAGACCCAGTACTTC.

This clonotype was seen many times. The CDR3 DNA follows: TGTGCCAGCAGCTTAGTCTGGGATAGCTCCTACAATGAGCAGTTCTTC. As protein: CASSLVWDSSYNEQFF. J is TRBJ2-1 and V is TRBV11-2; D not resolved. CDR1 and CDR2 (germline): SGHAT, FQNNGV. This CDR3 comprises 16 residues. Trimming shortened V by 1 base and J by 0 bases, and 10 bases separated the two germline ends. Combining the CDR3 with reference TRBV11-2 and TRBJ2-1 gives the whole variable domain EAGVAQSPRYKIIEKRQSVAFWCNPISGHATLYWYQQILGQGPKLLIQFQNNGVVDDSQLPKDRFSAERLKGVDSTLKIQPAKLEDSAVYLCASSLVWDSSYNEQFFGPGTRLTVL.

This chain connects TRBV2 to TRBJ2-5; D call uncertain. The V gene's germline CDR1 is SNHLY and CDR2 FYNNEI. The CDR3 totals 14 residues. Between the trimmed V and J ends, which lost 1 base and 3 bases, there was a span of 9 bases. CDR3 region: CASSEGPNKETQYF. The CDR3 bases are TGTGCCAGCAGTGAAGGGCCCAATAAAGAGACCCAGTACTTC.

The chain joins TRBV7-2 to TRBJ2-3; D is possibly TRBD2 (6 bases). The V end lost 2 bases, the J end lost 4 bases, and 22 bases lay between the germline ends. The CDR3 loop spans 18 amino acids. The germline gives CDR1 SGHTA, CDR2 FQGNSA. The CDR3 protein is CASSLLATRLTGADTQYF. Here the CDR3 DNA reads TGTGCCAGCAGCTTACTAGCGACCCGCCTCACGGGCGCAGATACGCAGTATTTT.

As DNA, the CDR3 is TGCGCCAGCAGCTCTATAGCGGGAGCGCGCCAAGAGACCCAGTACTTC. Its translation: CASSSIAGARQETQYF. The V call is TRBV5-1, the J call TRBJ2-5; 9 bases agree with TRBD2. The germline gives CDR1 SGHRS, CDR2 YFSETQ. This CDR3 is built from 16 residues. The J segment lost 1 base and the V segment lost 3 bases, leaving 7 bases of the junction unmatched.

V and J are TRBV29-1 and TRBJ1-2, with D maybe TRBD1 (5 bases). The CDR3 length is 12 residues. The V end lost 4 bases, the J end lost 3 bases, and 9 bases lay between the germline ends. In germline, CDR1 is SQVTM, CDR2 ANQGSEA. CDR3 sequence reads: CSVVAGDYGYTF. CDR3 in DNA: TGCAGCGTTGTAGCGGGGGACTATGGCTACACCTTC. The variable domain in full, with the rest retrieved from reference TRBV29-1 and TRBJ1-2, is SAVISQKPSRDICQRGTSLTIQCQVDSQVTMMFWYRQQPGQSLTLIATANQGSEATYESGFVIDKFPISRPNLTFSTLTVSNMSPEDSSIYLCSVVAGDYGYTFGSGTRLTVV.

Concerning this clonotype: Mismatch with germline at one junction end may stem from a read error. V usage is TRBV5-1 and J usage is TRBJ2-7; 13 bases fit TRBD2. This CDR3 comprises 15 residues. Germline values: CDR1 SGHRS, CDR2 YFSETQ. CDR3 residues: CASRLGLAGTYEQYF. Here the CDR3 DNA reads TGCGCCAGCAGATTGGGACTAGCGGGAACCTACGAGCAGTACTTC.

The chain has TRBV19 and TRBJ1-1; 8 bases map to TRBD1. The germline gives CDR1 LNHDA, CDR2 SQIVND (reference sequence). V shed 10 bases, J shed 5 bases, and the junction held 6 bases outside the gene matches. The CDR3 consists of 12 residues. The CDR3 reads CATYRGRTEAFF. CDR3 bases: TGTGCCACATACAGGGGGAGGACTGAAGCTTTCTTT.

This clonotype was seen only a few times. The rearrangement joins TRBV5-1 to TRBJ1-5; 9 nucleotides line up with TRBD1. This CDR3 is built from 15 residues. V dropped 0 bases and J dropped 6; count of bases not matched to a gene: 4. The germline V gene encodes CDR1 SGHRS and CDR2 YFSETQ. Here the CDR3 reads CASSLEQGAGQPQHF. The CDR3 coding sequence is TGCGCCAGCAGCTTGGAACAGGGGGCAGGTCAGCCCCAGCATTTT.

The chain carries TRBV7-9 and TRBJ2-3, with D possibly matching TRBD2 (6 bases). The length of the CDR3 is 15 residues. Trimming took off 3 bases at V and 0 bases at J, with 10 bases between the two ends. The germline gives CDR1 SEHNR, CDR2 FQNEAQ (reference sequence). The CDR3 bases are TGTGCCAGCAGCTTTTATGGGACTAGCACAGATACGCAGTATTTT. It yields the protein CASSFYGTSTDTQYF.

This clonotype was detected only a few times. V gene TRBV6-1 combines with J gene TRBJ1-5; TRBD1 might be the D (5 bases). Per germline, CDR1 MNHNS and CDR2 SASEGT. V lost 4 bases and J lost 2, with 12 bases in between. CDR3 length equals 15 residues. CDR3 region: CASSGDWGRNQPQHF. Written as DNA, the CDR3 is TGTGCCAGCAGTGGGGATTGGGGCCGCAATCAGCCCCAGCATTTT.

The chain recombines TRBV6-2 or TRBV6-3 with TRBJ2-5; D is possibly TRBD1 or TRBD2 (6 bases each). Germline CDR1 is MNHEY and CDR2 is SVGEGT. This CDR3 has 15 amino acids. Trimming removed 5 bases at V and 5 bases at J, with 18 bases between. In DNA form, the CDR3 reads TGTGCCAGCAGTCCCAGGGGACTCCAAGGGGAGACCCAGTACTTC. It translates to CASSPRGLQGETQYF.

The V gene is TRBV5-1, the J gene TRBJ1-5, with unresolved D. The V end was cut by 3 bases, the J end by 5 bases, with 12 bases between. The CDR3 sequence is 14 residues long. CDR1 is SGHRS, CDR2 YFSETQ, per germline. In DNA form, the CDR3 reads TGCGCCAGCAGCTCCCGGGCTGGGGATCAGCCCCAGCATTTT. Translated, it gives CASSSRAGDQPQHF.

The V call is TRBV29-1, the J call TRBJ1-5; 8 bases align to TRBD1. The J segment lost 6 bases and the V segment lost 7 bases, leaving 8 bases of the junction unmatched. The germline V gene has CDR1 SQVTM and CDR2 ANQGSEA. This CDR3 contains 13 residues. As DNA, the CDR3 is TGCAGCGCTGGACAGGGCGGAGGTCAGCCCCAGCATTTT. Its protein product is CSAGQGGGQPQHF.

A remark on this clonotype: Since a much larger clone is just one base distant, this may be a read error. This chain links TRBV9 with TRBJ2-1; perhaps TRBD2 as D (6 bases). The J call could be wrong; TRBJ2-7 is a better fit for the DNA end. This CDR3 is 16 amino acids long. CDR1 is SGDLS, CDR2 YYNGEE, per germline. This chain's CDR3 is CASSVVAVGSYNEQYF. The CDR3 DNA follows: TGTGCCAGCAGCGTGGTAGCGGTCGGCTCCTACAATGAGCAGTACTTC.

The gene calls are TRBV5-5 and TRBJ2-7, with D unclear. Germline CDR1 and CDR2: SGHKS and YYEKEE (reference sequence). V was trimmed by 1 base and J by 0 bases, leaving 11 bases between them. CDR3 length equals 15 residues. CDR3 sequence (DNA): TGTGCCAGCAGCTTGTTCTGGGATAGCTCCTACGAGCAGTACTTC. It specifies CASSLFWDSSYEQYF.

The chain has TRBV28 and TRBJ2-1, with D possibly called TRBD1 or TRBD2 (5 bases each). CDR3 length: 15 residues. V was pared by 7 bases and J by 0 bases, with 13 bases between. Germline values: CDR1 MDHEN, CDR2 SYDVKM. The CDR3 sequence: CASTTRGSSYNEQFF. Here the CDR3 DNA reads TGTGCCAGCACCACCCGGGGCAGCTCCTACAATGAGCAGTTCTTC.

The chain employs TRBV20-1 and TRBJ1-6; 7 bases are a match to TRBD1. With V trimmed by 6 bases and J by 9 bases, 8 bases remained unmatched. The V gene's germline CDR1 is DFQATT and CDR2 SNEGSKA (reference sequence). This CDR3 contains 13 residues. CDR3 region: CSARQGWRSPLHF. As DNA, the CDR3 is TGCAGTGCCCGACAGGGATGGCGTTCACCCCTCCACTTT.

This clonotype was counted a few times. The chain joins TRBV28 to TRBJ1-4; D gene uncertain. Trimming cost V 3 bases and J 5 bases, with 10 bases left between them. Germline lookup yields CDR1 MDHEN and CDR2 SYDVKM. This CDR3 has 14 residues. CDR3 DNA: TGTGCCAGCAGTTTGATACAGACGAATGAAAAACTGTTTTTT. It encodes CASSLIQTNEKLFF. Together with reference TRBV28 and TRBJ1-4, the CDR3 gives the full variable domain: DVKVTQSSRYLVKRTGEKVFLECVQDMDHENMFWYRQDPGLGLRLIYFSYDVKMKEKGDIPEGYSVSREKKERFSLILESASTNQTSMYLCASSLIQTNEKLFFGSGTQLSVL.

The V gene is TRBV10-3, the J gene TRBJ1-6, with no clear D. Trimming cost V 7 bases and J 3 bases, with 4 bases left between them. Per germline, CDR1 ENHRY and CDR2 SYGVKD. The CDR3 runs to 12 residues. CDR3 nucleotides: TGTGCCATCACCGACTATAATTCACCCCTCCACTTT. Its translation is CAITDYNSPLHF.

J is TRBJ2-5 and V is TRBV30; no clear D. This CDR3 is built from 12 residues. Per the germline V gene, CDR1 is GTSNPN and CDR2 is SVGIG (reference sequence). Trimming stripped 0 bases from V and 5 bases from J, with 7 bases between. The CDR3 DNA reads as TGTGCCTGGAGTGTCGACGGGGAGACCCAGTACTTC. Encoded protein: CAWSVDGETQYF.

As DNA, the CDR3 is TGCAGTGCGTCCCGGAGGGAGGTCGGCACAGATACGCAGTATTTT. It encodes CSASRREVGTDTQYF. The chain links TRBV20-1 to TRBJ2-3; a weak D match, TRBD2 (6 bases). The germline V gene has CDR1 DFQATT and CDR2 SNEGSKA (reference sequence). This CDR3 comprises 15 residues. Trimming took 6 bases from V and 1 from J, leaving 17 bases between them.

This clonotype showed up just a few times. J is TRBJ2-1 and V is TRBV7-2; TRBD2 agrees at 10 bases. Germline V CDR1 and CDR2: SGHTA, FQGNSA. CDR3 size: 14 residues. V gave up 2 bases and J gave up 9 bases; unmatched junction bases: 4. DNA of the CDR3: TGTGCCAGCAGCTTATCATTAGCGGGAGGTGAGCAGTTCTTC. Its translation is CASSLSLAGGEQFF. The whole variable domain, remainder taken from reference TRBV7-2 and TRBJ2-1, is GAGVSQSPSNKVTEKGKDVELRCDPISGHTALYWYRQSLGQGLEFLIYFQGNSAPDKSGLPSDRFSAERTGGSVSTLTIQRTQQEDSAVYLCASSLSLAGGEQFFGPGTRLTVL.

The genes are TRBV6-6 and TRBJ2-1; 7 nucleotides line up with TRBD2. This CDR3 region has 13 residues. The V segment lost 4 bases and the J segment 9 bases; nucleotides outside the gene matches: 6. The germline CDR1 and CDR2 sequences are MNHNY and SVGAGI (reference sequence). The CDR3 is CASSFAGVGEQFF. The CDR3 region has the DNA TGTGCCAGCAGTTTTGCGGGAGTGGGTGAGCAGTTCTTC.